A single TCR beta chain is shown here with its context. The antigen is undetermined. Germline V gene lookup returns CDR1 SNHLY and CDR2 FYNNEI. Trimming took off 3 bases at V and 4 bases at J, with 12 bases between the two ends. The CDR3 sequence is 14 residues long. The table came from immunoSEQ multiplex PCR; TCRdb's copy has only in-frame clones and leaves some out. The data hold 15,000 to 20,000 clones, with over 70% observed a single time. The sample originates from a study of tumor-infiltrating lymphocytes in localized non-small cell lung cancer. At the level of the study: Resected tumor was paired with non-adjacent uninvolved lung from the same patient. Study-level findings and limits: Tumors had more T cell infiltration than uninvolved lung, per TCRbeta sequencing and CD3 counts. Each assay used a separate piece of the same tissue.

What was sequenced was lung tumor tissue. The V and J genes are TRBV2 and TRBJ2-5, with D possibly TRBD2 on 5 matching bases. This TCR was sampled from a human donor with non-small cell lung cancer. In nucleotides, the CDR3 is TGTGCCAGCAGTGACCCGCTAGCCGGAGAGACCCAGTACTTC. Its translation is CASSDPLAGETQYF.